Ten or more counts support the clone carrying this T cell receptor (beta chain). No antigen is known for it. Each CDR3 protein is one row after TCRdb ran MiXCR on the 5' RACE reads. The repertoire holds 400,000 to 500,000 distinct CDR3 sequences, about 18% seen once, with around 10% in the top ten. This sample was taken from a study of identical twins. Study conclusions and caveats: Abundant beta clonotypes from cord blood had fewer insertions, unlike memory repertoires, which showed none.

The CDR3 runs to 14 residues. Germline CDR1 and CDR2: SGHRS and YFSETQ. V lost 4 bases to trimming and J lost 1 base, with 11 bases between them. Healthy Caucasians alone served as donors. This TCR was recovered from a man aged 45-60 years in good health. This chain links TRBV5-1 with TRBJ1-1; D not resolved. Sequencing was done on a sample of naive T cells sorted from blood. CDR3 DNA: TGCGCCAGCAGCGTGAACAGTCAGAACACTGAAGCTTTCTTT. The encoded protein is CASSVNSQNTEAFF.